These 17 T cell receptor beta chains came from one sample sequenced in a study of T cells expressing NK-cell markers. Each CDR3 protein gets one entry in TCRdb, which reprocessed the 5' RACE reads and gives no DNA. Its table records about 460,000 distinct CDR3 sequences. Material for sequencing was blood T cells: a sorted CD56 or NKG2C T cell subset, CD4+ or CD8+ T cells, or bulk PBMC T cells (not recorded which). Receptors were obtained from a woman aged 50 to 60 in good health.

This CDR3 is CASSYGSPSNQPQHF. The gene calls are TRBV6-6 and TRBJ1-5; TCRdb calls TRBD1, which cannot be checked without DNA. The germline V gene encodes CDR1 MNHNY and CDR2 SVGAGI (reference sequence). This CDR3 has 15 residues.

The rearrangement links TRBV11-2 to TRBJ2-5; TCRdb's assignment of TRBD2 cannot be checked, as there is no DNA. The CDR3 has 13 amino acids. The germline V gene has CDR1 SGHAT and CDR2 FQNNGV. The CDR3 loop is CASSPGLAGSQYF.

The chain combines TRBV9 with TRBJ2-1; TCRdb's D call, TRBD2, is unchecked because there is no DNA. Germline V gene data show CDR1 as SGDLS and CDR2 as YYNGEE. The CDR3 totals 16 residues. The CDR3: CASSVDTSGRFDEQFF.

The genes are TRBV15 and TRBJ2-2. The V gene's germline CDR1 is LNHNV and CDR2 YYDKDF (reference sequence). CDR3 length: 15 amino acids. CDR3 loop: CATSRRGSNTGELFF.

The genes are TRBV28 and TRBJ2-6. Germline CDR1 is MDHEN and CDR2 is SYDVKM. The CDR3 is 15 amino acids. The CDR3 region is CASSARNSGANVLTF.

The J gene is TRBJ1-2, the V gene TRBV29-1; the TCRdb call, TRBD1, lacks DNA for checking. The CDR3 length is 14 residues. Germline lookup yields CDR1 SQVTM and CDR2 ANQGSEA. The CDR3 loop reads CSVDKTGGTYGYTF.

This chain links TRBV20-1 with TRBJ1-5; TCRdb designates TRBD1, a call that cannot be tested without DNA. Germline V gene lookup returns CDR1 DFQATT and CDR2 SNEGSKA (reference sequence). The length of the CDR3 is 14 residues. The CDR3 is CSAWTGGLDQPQHF.

This chain connects TRBV20-1 to TRBJ2-1; TCRdb returns TRBD2, unconfirmable since there is no DNA. The CDR3 covers 15 residues. Germline V gives CDR1 DFQATT, CDR2 SNEGSKA (reference sequence). CDR3: CSASPVAGVKNEQFF.

The CDR3 spells CASNLGGGNSPLHF. The chain links TRBV9 to TRBJ1-6; TCRdb selects TRBD1, and the lack of DNA leaves this call unchecked. The germline V gene encodes CDR1 SGDLS and CDR2 YYNGEE. The CDR3 has 14 amino acids.

The chain has TRBV5-1 and TRBJ2-7; the TCRdb D gene call, TRBD1, has no DNA to confirm it. This CDR3 contains 14 residues. Per germline, CDR1 SGHRS and CDR2 YFSETQ. CDR3 amino acids: CASSQDMGDYEQYF.

The rearrangement links TRBV15 to TRBJ2-5; TCRdb proposes TRBD2, but this gene call is untestable without DNA. Germline V gene lookup returns CDR1 LNHNV and CDR2 YYDKDF (reference sequence). This CDR3 has 15 residues. The CDR3 protein is CATSSGGVLQETQYF.

The chain combines TRBV6-2 or TRBV6-3 with TRBJ2-7; no DNA is available, so the TRBD2 call from TCRdb remains unchecked. Germline V gene data show CDR1 as MNHEY and CDR2 as SVGEGT. This CDR3 contains 14 residues. The CDR3 loop is CASRPPRSYEEQYF.

The chain is built from TRBV15 and TRBJ2-5; TCRdb indicates TRBD1, and absent DNA this call remains unverified. CDR1 is LNHNV and CDR2 is YYDKDF in the germline V gene (reference sequence). The CDR3 has 15 residues. CDR3 amino acids: CATSRDGTGEETQYF.

The chain joins TRBV3-1 to TRBJ2-1; TCRdb's assignment of TRBD2 cannot be checked, as there is no DNA. Germline lookup yields CDR1 LGHDT and CDR2 YNNKEL (reference sequence). The CDR3 has 15 residues. The CDR3 sequence: CASSQASGRSNEQFF.

The V call is TRBV5-1, the J call TRBJ2-7. CDR1 SGHRS and CDR2 YFSETQ come from the germline V gene. The CDR3 consists of 13 residues. CDR3 region: CASRRPTGNEQYF.

The chain carries TRBV27 and TRBJ2-4; TCRdb calls TRBD1, which cannot be checked without DNA. The germline CDR1 and CDR2 sequences are MNHEY and SMNVEV (reference sequence). CDR3 length: 13 residues. CDR3 amino acids: CASSFAGENIQYF.

The rearrangement uses TRBV15 and TRBJ2-3; checking the TCRdb D call of TRBD2 is not possible without DNA. The germline CDR1 and CDR2 sequences are LNHNV and YYDKDF (reference sequence). There are 18 residues in the CDR3. This CDR3 reads CATSRISDRSGRGNTQYF.